The 22 T cell receptor beta chains reported below all come from one sample, sequenced in a study of T cells in narcolepsy. The table came from immunoSEQ multiplex PCR; TCRdb's copy has only in-frame clones and leaves some out. The sample gives under 40,000 clones, roughly 80% of which show up once; 0.66% is in the top ten. Sequencing was done on a sample of memory (CD45RA-) CD4+ T cells from blood. The receptors come from a human donor in good health.

The chain combines TRBV14 with TRBJ2-1, with TRBD2 matching 8 bases. With 4 bases clipped from V and 1 base from J, the junction kept 6 bases outside the gene matches. CDR3 length: 16 residues. Germline values: CDR1 SGHDN, CDR2 FVKESK. The CDR3 coding sequence is TGTGCCAGCAGCCCAGGGGCTAGCGGGTCCTACAATGAGCAGTTCTTC. Translation gives CASSPGASGSYNEQFF.

This chain links TRBV2 with TRBJ1-4; D unclear. From germline, CDR1 is SNHLY and CDR2 FYNNEI. V was clipped by 8 bases and J by 4 bases, with 11 bases between them. The length of the CDR3 is 13 residues. The CDR3 DNA sequence: TGTGCCAGCCGTTTTGGAATTAATGAAAAACTGTTTTTT. It codes for CASRFGINEKLFF.

The chain employs TRBV5-1 and TRBJ1-1, with D tentatively TRBD1 (5 bases). V lost 4 bases and J lost 2, with 9 bases in between. CDR1 is SGHRS and CDR2 is YFSETQ in the germline V gene. The CDR3 consists of 13 residues. The CDR3 sequence is CASSRDQNTEAFF. CDR3 sequence (DNA): TGCGCCAGCAGCCGGGACCAAAACACTGAAGCTTTCTTT.

The chain has TRBV9 and TRBJ1-3, with D possibly matching TRBD1 (5 bases). V was cut by 5 bases and J by 0 bases, with 9 bases left in between. Per germline, CDR1 SGDLS and CDR2 YYNGEE. The CDR3 is 14 amino acids. CDR3 protein: CASSEQVSGNTIYF. CDR3 DNA: TGTGCCAGCAGTGAACAGGTCTCTGGAAACACCATATATTTT.

This chain joins TRBV20-1 and TRBJ1-1; no clear D. Germline assignment: CDR1 DFQATT and CDR2 SNEGSKA (reference sequence). The CDR3 extends over 11 amino acids. The V gene lost 8 bases and the J gene lost 4 bases, with 11 bases spanning the gap. CDR3 loop: CSRQRSTEAFF. The CDR3 DNA reads TGCAGTCGACAACGGAGCACTGAAGCTTTCTTT.

The J gene is TRBJ2-7, the V gene TRBV5-5; the D gene is possibly TRBD1 (6 bases). This CDR3 comprises 13 residues. V gave up 2 bases and J gave up 3 bases, with 9 bases separating them. Germline V lookup: CDR1 SGHKS, CDR2 YYEKEE (reference sequence). CDR3 region: CASSLTGNYEQYF. The CDR3 DNA follows: TGTGCCAGCAGCTTAACAGGGAACTACGAGCAGTACTTC.

The chain uses TRBV6-6 and TRBJ1-3, with D uncertain. V shed 0 bases and J shed 6 bases, with 9 bases lying between them. Germline V gene sequence: CDR1 MNHNY, CDR2 SVGAGI (reference sequence). CDR3 size: 14 residues. The CDR3 region is CASSYSAAQNTIYF. The DNA of the CDR3 is TGTGCCAGCAGTTACTCGGCCGCTCAAAACACCATATATTTT.

The chain is built from TRBV30 and TRBJ1-1; weak D call: TRBD1 (5 bases). This CDR3 has 15 residues. CDR1 and CDR2 from the germline V gene are GTSNPN and SVGIG (reference sequence). V was clipped by 6 bases and J by 3 bases, with 20 bases between them. CDR3 nucleotides: TGTGCCTGCCCTGGGACGGCCGCGCGGGACACTGAAGCTTTCTTT. Translation: CACPGTAARDTEAFF.

The gene calls are TRBV28 and TRBJ2-3; D unresolved. From germline, CDR1 is MDHEN and CDR2 SYDVKM. Between the trimmed V and J ends, which lost 6 bases and 5 bases, there was a span of 18 bases. This CDR3 spans 15 amino acids. The CDR3, as DNA: TGTGCCAGCAGCCGGCCGAGCAAGGGTGGAGATACGCAGTATTTT. As protein: CASSRPSKGGDTQYF.

This clone turned up a few times. The rearrangement joins TRBV28 to TRBJ2-5, with 12 bases that match TRBD2. CDR1 is MDHEN and CDR2 is SYDVKM in the germline V gene. The J segment lost 5 bases and the V segment lost 2 bases, leaving 6 bases of the junction unmatched. CDR3 size: 16 residues. The CDR3 sequence is CASSLRASGGAETQYF. Written as DNA, the CDR3 is TGTGCCAGCAGTTTAAGGGCTAGCGGGGGGGCGGAGACCCAGTACTTC.

The chain is built from TRBV5-1 and TRBJ2-3; 8 nucleotides agree with TRBD2. Per germline, CDR1 SGHRS and CDR2 YFSETQ. J gave up 0 bases and V 5 bases, and 5 bases lay outside the gene matches. This CDR3 region has 15 residues. CDR3 loop: CASRYSGTSTDTQYF. CDR3 nucleotide sequence: TGCGCCAGCAGGTATAGCGGGACTAGCACAGATACGCAGTATTTT.

This sequence joins TRBV6-6 and TRBJ1-2; D is perhaps TRBD1 (6 bases). Germline values: CDR1 MNHNY, CDR2 SVGAGI (reference sequence). V lost 6 bases to trimming and J lost 8 bases, with 16 bases between them. The CDR3 totals 13 residues. CDR3 amino acids: CASSRQAGEGYTF. The CDR3 DNA is TGTGCCAGCAGCAGACAGGCAGGAGAGGGCTACACCTTC.

The chain joins TRBV19 to TRBJ1-1, with a possible D match to TRBD1 (5 bases). The CDR3 sequence is 15 residues long. Between the trimmed V and J ends, which lost 3 bases and 0 bases, there was a span of 11 bases. Germline lookup yields CDR1 LNHDA and CDR2 SQIVND (reference sequence). CDR3 sequence reads: CASSMGDKMNTEAFF. CDR3 nucleotides: TGTGCCAGTAGTATGGGGGATAAAATGAACACTGAAGCTTTCTTT.

This chain uses TRBV10-1 with TRBJ1-6; D is undetermined. V was pared by 4 bases and J by 14 bases, with 18 bases between. From germline, CDR1 is WNHNN and CDR2 SYGVQD (reference sequence). The CDR3 consists of 14 residues. CDR3 coding DNA: TGCGCCAGCAGTGGTGGCGGGAGCGATGTAGCCCTCCACTTT. Translation: CASSGGGSDVALHF.

The rearrangement uses TRBV14 and TRBJ1-1; D is ambiguous. There are 13 residues in the CDR3. V lost 2 bases and J 1 base, leaving 5 bases between the germline ends. Germline V gives CDR1 SGHDN, CDR2 FVKESK. The CDR3 DNA reads TGTGCCAGCAGCCAATTAAGGAACACTGAAGCTTTCTTT. Translated, it gives CASSQLRNTEAFF. Full variable domain (rest looked up from reference TRBV14 and TRBJ1-1): EAGVTQFPSHSVIEKGQTVTLRCDPISGHDNLYWYRRVMGKEIKFLLHFVKESKQDESGMPNNRFLAERTGGTYSTLKVQPAELEDSGVYFCASSQLRNTEAFFGQGTRLTVV.

The rearrangement links TRBV5-1 to TRBJ2-5; D possibly corresponds to TRBD1 (5 bases). V was shortened by 0 bases and J by 1 base, with 10 bases between the two germline ends. Germline V CDR1 and CDR2: SGHRS, YFSETQ. This CDR3 has 15 amino acids. The CDR3 DNA reads TGCGCCAGCAGCTTGGTCCAGGGTGCCCAAGAGACCCAGTACTTC. Translation gives CASSLVQGAQETQYF. Full variable domain (remainder filled in from reference TRBV5-1 and TRBJ2-5): KAGVTQTPRYLIKTRGQQVTLSCSPISGHRSVSWYQQTPGQGLQFLFEYFSETQRNKGNFPGRFSGRQFSNSRSEMNVSTLELGDSALYLCASSLVQGAQETQYFGPGTRLLVL.

The CDR3 DNA follows: TGTGCCAGCAGTCAGGGACTAGCGGGGCACGGGGAGCTGTTTTTT. Protein: CASSQGLAGHGELFF. The chain joins TRBV2 to TRBJ2-2, with 13 positions matching TRBD2. J was trimmed by 7 bases and V by 5 bases; bases with no gene match: 4. This CDR3 contains 15 residues. From germline, CDR1 is SNHLY and CDR2 FYNNEI.

This clone was seen more than once but under ten times. The chain has TRBV6-5 and TRBJ2-5; 8 bases are shared with TRBD1. Per the germline V gene, CDR1 is MNHEY and CDR2 is SVGAGI. The CDR3 runs to 15 residues. V lost 2 bases to trimming and J lost 1 base; unmatched junction nucleotides: 3. In DNA, the CDR3 is TGTGCCAGCAGTTACGACAGGGGAGGCCAAGAGACCCAGTACTTC. Its translation: CASSYDRGGQETQYF.

The J gene is TRBJ1-1, the V gene TRBV10-2, with D perhaps matching TRBD1 (5 bases). The V and J ends lost 7 bases and 1 base respectively, with 13 bases between them. The CDR3 extends over 14 amino acids. Germline V CDR1 and CDR2: WSHSY, SAAADI. CDR3 DNA: TGCGCCAGCACTCGACAGCAATCGAACACTGAAGCTTTCTTT. Protein: CASTRQQSNTEAFF.

The chain couples TRBV6-6 to TRBJ1-1; the match to TRBD1 covers 9 bases. Germline V CDR1 and CDR2: MNHNY, SVGAGI (reference sequence). The CDR3 loop spans 15 amino acids. V lost 5 bases to trimming and J lost 6 bases; unmatched junction nucleotides: 10. The CDR3 is CASSGETGGPPEAFF. In DNA form, the CDR3 reads TGTGCCAGCAGTGGAGAAACAGGGGGCCCACCTGAAGCTTTCTTT.

This chain connects TRBV7-2 to TRBJ1-5; TRBD1 is a possible D gene (5 bases). The CDR3 runs 13 residues. V shed 1 base and J shed 7 bases, with 8 bases lying between them. CDR1 SGHTA and CDR2 FQGNSA come from the germline V gene. CDR3 loop: CASSLGGVQPQHF. CDR3 in DNA: TGTGCCAGCAGCTTAGGAGGGGTGCAGCCCCAGCATTTT.

This chain uses TRBV6-1 with TRBJ1-2; D not certain. Looked up from germline, CDR1 is MNHNS and CDR2 is SASEGT. V was pared by 7 bases and J by 0 bases, with 9 bases between. This CDR3 has 13 residues. CDR3 DNA sequence: TGTGCCAGCATGGCAGGAGCTAACTATGGCTACACCTTC. Protein: CASMAGANYGYTF.